This T cell receptor (beta chain) originates from a study of cytomegalovirus exposure and HLA in healthy donors. On this clone itself: Its antigen is unknown.

Study conclusions and caveats: The productive fraction for most TCR beta V segments was about 90% or about 30% in an earlier analysis. In the analysis, some V segments, TRBV6-2 and TRBV6-3 included, were excluded as indistinguishable. Accurate HLA-A and HLA-B prediction from TCR beta sequences was reported for most subjects.

This CDR3 is 13 amino acids long. Per the germline V gene, CDR1 is SGHKS and CDR2 is YYEKEE (reference sequence). The V end was cut by 3 bases, the J end by 1 base, with 7 bases between. The PCR contained 60 Vbeta and 13 Jbeta primers. Some clones are missing from TCRdb's copy, which holds only in-frame ones; the method was immunoSEQ multiplex PCR. The sample holds about 170,000 clones, 75% seen once. The sequence came from a woman between 50 and 59 years old in good health and CMV-seropositive. V and J are TRBV5-5 and TRBJ1-1; D unresolved. The sequenced sample consisted of PBMCs. DNA of the CDR3: TGTGCCAGCAGCTATACTCCGAACACTGAAGCTTTCTTT. Translation: CASSYTPNTEAFF.